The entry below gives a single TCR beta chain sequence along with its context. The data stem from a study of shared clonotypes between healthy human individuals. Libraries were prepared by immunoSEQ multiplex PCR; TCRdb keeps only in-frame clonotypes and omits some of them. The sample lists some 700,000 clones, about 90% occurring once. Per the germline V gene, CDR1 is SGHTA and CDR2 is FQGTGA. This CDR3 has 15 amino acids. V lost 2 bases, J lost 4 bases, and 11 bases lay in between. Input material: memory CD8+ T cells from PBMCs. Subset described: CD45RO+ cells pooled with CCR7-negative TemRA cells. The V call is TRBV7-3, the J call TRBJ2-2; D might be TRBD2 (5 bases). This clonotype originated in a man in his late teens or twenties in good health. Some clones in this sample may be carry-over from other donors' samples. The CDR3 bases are TGTGCCAGCAGCTTACTAGCCTCGTTCACCGGGGAGCTGTTTTTT. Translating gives CASSLLASFTGELFF.